The 31 T cell receptor beta chains reported below all come from one sample, sequenced in a study of post-analysis software for immune sequencing data. These receptors lack a known antigen. Unique molecular identifiers were present in the TCR beta cDNA libraries. TCRdb recomputed calls from the PCR reads with MiXCR, one row per CDR3 protein. In the table there are around 260,000 distinct CDR3 sequences, 36% of which are singletons. Study-level findings and limits: Roughly 5 TRBV segments, including TRBV5-6, TRBV5-1 and TRBV20-1, were more frequent in patients than controls.

Sequencing was carried out using blood. The receptor set was obtained from a girl between 5 and 17 years old with multiple sclerosis.

Note on this clonotype: Being one base from a much bigger clone, this may be a read error. This rearrangement joins TRBV12-3 or TRBV12-4 to TRBJ2-5; possible D gene TRBD2, 6 bases. With 5 bases removed from V and 11 bases from J, the gap between germline ends came to 27 bases. This CDR3 contains 16 residues. The CDR3 sequence: CASSAPRDSPYNEQYF. The CDR3 bases are TGTGCCAGCAGTGCACCCCGGGACTCACCCTACAATGAGCAGTACTTC.

This clonotype is a singleton in its sample. This chain joins TRBV25-1 and TRBJ2-5; D not certain. Trimming removed 6 bases at V and 5 bases at J, with 19 bases between. Germline V lookup: CDR1 MGHDK, CDR2 SYGVNS. The CDR3 is made up of 15 amino acids. The CDR3 coding sequence is TGTGCCAGCAGGCAGACGTTGCGGTCTGGGGAGACCCAGTACTTC. Translated, it gives CASRQTLRSGETQYF.

Comment on this clonotype: A read error may explain this, as a much larger clone is one base away. The V gene is TRBV12-3 or TRBV12-4, the J gene TRBJ2-1, with 8 bases fitting TRBD2. The CDR3 runs 16 residues. The CDR3 loop reads CAGSLPSSGSRHEQFF. The CDR3 nucleotides are TGTGCCGGCAGTCTCCCGAGCAGCGGGAGCAGGCATGAGCAGTTCTTC.

As to this clonotype: Compared with germline, one end of the junction differs, possibly owing to a read error. The chain is built from TRBV12-3 or TRBV12-4 and TRBJ2-1; D might be TRBD2 (9 bases). This CDR3 region has 16 residues. The chain's CDR3 is CAGSPRGLAGYNEQFF. CDR3 in DNA: TGTGCCGGCAGTCCCAGGGGGCTAGCGGGGTACAATGAGCAGTTCTTC.

The chain carries TRBV20-1 and TRBJ2-3; D is unclear. The CDR3 is made up of 14 amino acids. CDR1 is DFQATT and CDR2 is SNEGSKA in the germline V gene (reference sequence). V was trimmed by 0 bases and J by 1 base, leaving 8 bases between them. CDR3 sequence: CSARDQPGTDTQYF. The CDR3 DNA reads TGCAGTGCTAGAGACCAACCGGGCACAGATACGCAGTATTTT.

Comment on this clonotype: Sequence at one end of the junction differs from germline and may be a read error. The rearrangement uses TRBV20-1 and TRBJ1-2; maybe TRBD1 (5 bases). Germline CDR1 DFQATT, CDR2 SNEGSKA (reference sequence). The length of the CDR3 is 16 residues. The CDR3 sequence is CSARERGQTPNCGYTF. For the CDR3, the DNA is TGCAGTGCTAGAGAGAGGGGCCAAACTCCAAACTGTGGCTACACCTTC.

There are many counts of this clonotype. The rearrangement uses TRBV4-1 and TRBJ2-5, with 8 bases aligning to TRBD1. This CDR3 is 17 amino acids long. Germline values: CDR1 MGHRA, CDR2 YSYEKL. V dropped 1 base and J dropped 4; count of bases not matched to a gene: 11. CDR3 DNA: TGCGCCAGCAGCCAAGTTTGGGTCGAGACAGGGGCAGAGACCCAGTACTTC. Protein: CASSQVWVETGAETQYF.

This clonotype was seen repeatedly, ten times or more. The chain is built from TRBV5-1 and TRBJ2-3; D is unresolved. There are 13 residues in the CDR3. Germline CDR1 SGHRS, CDR2 YFSETQ. The germline V and J ends were trimmed by 4 bases and 5 bases, with 11 bases remaining between them. In DNA form, the CDR3 reads TGCGCCAGCAGCCTCGAGGCAGGAGATACGCAGTATTTT. Translating gives CASSLEAGDTQYF.

This chain connects TRBV12-3 or TRBV12-4 to TRBJ1-1; the D is unclear. The V end lost 7 bases, the J end lost 1 base, and 22 bases lay between the germline ends. The CDR3 spans 17 residues. The CDR3 loop is CASNLRRPRGANTEAFF. The CDR3 bases are TGTGCCAGCAACCTAAGACGCCCTCGAGGCGCGAACACTGAAGCTTTCTTT.

The rearrangement uses TRBV9 and TRBJ1-3; unclear D gene. The V end lost 2 bases, the J end lost 0 bases, and 6 bases lay between the germline ends. This CDR3 region has 14 residues. CDR1 and CDR2 (germline): SGDLS, YYNGEE. Written as DNA, the CDR3 is TGTGCCAGCAGCGTCACCGACTCTGGAAACACCATATATTTT. Protein product: CASSVTDSGNTIYF.

This clonotype was detected ten times or more. The V and J genes are TRBV6-4 and TRBJ2-4; TRBD2 agrees at 8 bases. Germline values: CDR1 MRHNA, CDR2 SNTAGT. The CDR3 runs to 14 residues. Losses at the gene ends were 4 bases for V and 8 bases for J; bases not matched to a gene: 7. CDR3 bases: TGTGCCAGCAGTGCGGCGGGAGGCGGGGACATTCAGTACTTC. It translates to CASSAAGGGDIQYF.

There are a few counts of this clonotype. This rearrangement joins TRBV5-1 to TRBJ2-2, with TRBD2 matching 10 bases. Germline V CDR1 and CDR2: SGHRS, YFSETQ. Trimming at V came to 0 bases and at J to 7 bases, leaving 15 bases not matched to a gene. CDR3 length: 19 residues. The CDR3 bases are TGCGCCAGCAGCTTGGTGGGACCCCGCCTAGCGGGAGCTGGCGGGGAGCTGTTTTTT. It is translated as CASSLVGPRLAGAGGELFF.

This clonotype was counted a single time. The rearrangement links TRBV5-1 to TRBJ2-7, with a weak D call TRBD1 (6 bases). The J call is doubtful: the DNA matches TRBJ2-5 better. This CDR3 has 15 amino acids. Per the germline V gene, CDR1 is SGHRS and CDR2 is YFSETQ. CDR3 sequence (DNA): TGCGCCAGCAGCTTGCCAGGGGCGCCTCCAGAGACCCAGTACTTC. This sequence encodes CASSLPGAPPETQYF.

The table lists this clonotype with a count of one. This sequence joins TRBV5-1 and TRBJ1-2, with D possibly TRBD1 on 5 matching bases. This CDR3 has 13 amino acids. CDR1 and CDR2 from the germline V gene are SGHRS and YFSETQ. Trimming cost V 0 bases and J 3 bases, with 6 bases left between them. The CDR3 region is CASSLGDYYGYTF. CDR3 sequence (DNA): TGCGCCAGCAGCTTGGGGGACTACTATGGCTACACCTTC.

The chain couples TRBV27 to TRBJ1-6; 7 bases map to TRBD1. The germline gives CDR1 MNHEY, CDR2 SMNVEV (reference sequence). The CDR3 covers 16 residues. The V gene end was trimmed by 6 bases and the J gene end by 7 bases; junction bases not matched to a gene: 12. CDR3 nucleotides: TGTGCCAGCAGGCAGACAGGGTTCAGGAAGAATTCACCCCTCCACTTT. It yields the protein CASRQTGFRKNSPLHF.

The CDR3 protein is CASSSSRAYGYTF. As DNA, the CDR3 is TGTGCCAGCAGTTCATCCAGGGCCTACGGCTACACCTTC. This chain connects TRBV28 to TRBJ1-2; TRBD1 is a possible D gene (5 bases). The CDR3 sequence is 13 residues long. CDR1 and CDR2 from the germline V gene are MDHEN and SYDVKM. V shed 4 bases and J shed 8 bases, with 14 bases lying between them.

This clonotype showed up just a few times. This may be a read error: a much more frequent sequence differs by one nucleotide. The chain uses TRBV6-5 and TRBJ1-1; D perhaps matches TRBD1 (6 bases). Germline CDR1 is MNHEY and CDR2 is SVGAGI. This CDR3 comprises 13 residues. The CDR3 region is CVSRTGQNTEAFF. DNA for the CDR3: TGTGTCAGCAGGACGGGACAGAACACTGAAGCTTTCTTT.

The chain joins TRBV10-3 to TRBJ2-5; D may match TRBD1 or TRBD2 (5 bases each). Germline loops: CDR1 ENHRY, CDR2 SYGVKD. This CDR3 is 11 amino acids long. Between the trimmed V and J ends, which lost 2 bases and 7 bases, there was a span of 5 bases. The CDR3: CAISEGGTQYF. In nucleotides, the CDR3 is TGTGCCATCAGTGAGGGGGGGACCCAGTACTTC.

This clonotype was counted at least ten times. The rearrangement joins TRBV7-2 to TRBJ1-2; 8 bases are shared with TRBD1. This CDR3 region has 13 residues. The V and J ends lost 6 bases and 5 bases, in that order; junction bases with no gene match: 5. CDR1 and CDR2 from the germline V gene are SGHTA and FQGNSA. Written as DNA, the CDR3 is TGTGCCAGCAGGTTCACAGGGGGGTATGGCTACACCTTC. This gives the protein CASRFTGGYGYTF.

A word on this clonotype: One base away lies a much larger clone, so this may be a sequencing read error. The gene calls are TRBV7-9 and TRBJ2-1; 9 bases match TRBD1. The CDR3 runs to 14 residues. Germline assignment: CDR1 SEHNR and CDR2 FQNEAQ (reference sequence). Germline trimming cut 10 bases from V and 11 bases from J; bases unmatched to any gene: 15. Here the CDR3 reads CANPRRTGEFKQFF. As DNA, the CDR3 is TGTGCCAACCCCCGGAGGACAGGGGAATTCAAGCAGTTCTTC.

A remark on this clonotype: Possible read error: a much larger clone is one base away. The chain links TRBV25-1 to TRBJ1-1, with D possibly being TRBD1 (6 bases). The germline CDR1 and CDR2 sequences are MGHDK and SYGVNS. V was clipped by 5 bases and J by 4 bases, with 17 bases between them. This CDR3 has 15 amino acids. As DNA, the CDR3 is TGTGCCAGCAGTAACGCAACAGGGTTAGGCACTGAAGCTTTCTTT. It is translated as CASSNATGLGTEAFF.

This clonotype was counted ten times or more. The chain has TRBV7-9 and TRBJ1-2, with TRBD1 as a possible D gene (5 bases). Per the germline V gene, CDR1 is SEHNR and CDR2 is FQNEAQ (reference sequence). V dropped 5 bases and J dropped 5 bases, with 12 bases sitting between them. CDR3 length: 13 amino acids. The CDR3 sequence is CASSPGDSYGYTF. CDR3 DNA: TGTGCCAGCAGCCCGGGGGACTCTTATGGCTACACCTTC.

Remarks on this clonotype: Given a much more abundant clone one base away, this may be a read error. The chain links TRBV12-5 to TRBJ2-1, with D unresolved. Germline loops: CDR1 LGHNT, CDR2 FRNRAP. This CDR3 has 13 residues. V lost 4 bases and J 9 bases, leaving 13 bases between the germline ends. CDR3 protein: CASGSISDGEQFF. CDR3 DNA: TGTGCTAGTGGTTCAATCTCGGACGGTGAGCAGTTCTTC.

The chain combines TRBV7-2 with TRBJ2-3; 11 positions match TRBD2. The V gene's germline CDR1 is SGHTA and CDR2 FQGNSA. The CDR3 spans 16 residues. V trimming: 4 bases; J trimming: 2 bases; junction bases outside the gene matches: 5. This CDR3 reads CASSSTSGGFTDTQYF. For the CDR3, the DNA is TGTGCCAGCAGCTCAACTAGCGGGGGTTTCACAGATACGCAGTATTTT. Filled out from reference TRBV7-2 and TRBJ2-3, the complete variable domain reads GAGVSQSPSNKVTEKGKDVELRCDPISGHTALYWYRQSLGQGLEFLIYFQGNSAPDKSGLPSDRFSAERTGGSVSTLTIQRTQQEDSAVYLCASSSTSGGFTDTQYFGPGTRLTVL.

This clonotype was seen ten or more times. The V and J genes are TRBV28 and TRBJ1-2, with a tentative D call TRBD1 (5 bases). The V gene's germline CDR1 is MDHEN and CDR2 SYDVKM. The length of the CDR3 is 15 residues. The V and J ends lost 3 bases and 8 bases respectively, with 19 bases between them. The CDR3 sequence: CASSFSLGTAEGYTF. Here the CDR3 DNA reads TGTGCCAGCAGTTTTTCTCTCGGGACGGCGGAAGGCTACACCTTC.

Many counts were recorded for this clonotype. CDR3 bases: TGTGCCAGCAGCCCCTCAGGGGGCGGGGCAGATACGCAGTATTTT. Its protein is CASSPSGGGADTQYF. This chain joins TRBV14 and TRBJ2-3; 8 bases match TRBD1. Germline CDR1 and CDR2: SGHDN and FVKESK. The length of the CDR3 is 15 residues. Trimming at V came to 4 bases and at J to 4 bases, leaving 7 bases not matched to a gene.

This chain joins TRBV5-1 and TRBJ2-5; no clear D. The V and J ends lost 0 bases and 2 bases respectively, with 11 bases between them. The CDR3 contains 15 residues. Germline V gene sequence: CDR1 SGHRS, CDR2 YFSETQ. The CDR3 region is CASSLGQIGQETQYF. The CDR3 coding sequence is TGCGCCAGCAGCTTGGGGCAGATAGGTCAAGAGACCCAGTACTTC.

The V gene is TRBV10-3, the J gene TRBJ2-1; 12 nucleotides match TRBD2. This CDR3 contains 13 residues. Trimming removed 8 bases from V and 9 bases from J; junction bases left unmatched: 5. CDR1 and CDR2 from the germline V gene are ENHRY and SYGVKD. CDR3 in DNA: TGTGCCATCTTGCCTAGCGGGAGGGCTGAGCAGTTCTTC. Amino acids: CAILPSGRAEQFF.

The chain joins TRBV5-1 to TRBJ2-7; D is perhaps TRBD2 (6 bases). The CDR3 runs to 14 residues. Germline V gene lookup returns CDR1 SGHRS and CDR2 YFSETQ. V was trimmed by 8 bases and J by 5 bases, leaving 20 bases between them. CDR3 residues: CASYPGDPTNEQYF. CDR3 bases: TGCGCCAGTTACCCGGGGGACCCGACCAACGAGCAGTACTTC.

In its sample, this clonotype was seen once. J is TRBJ2-1 and V is TRBV7-2; 7 nucleotides match TRBD1. The CDR3 runs to 16 residues. Germline V lookup: CDR1 SGHTA, CDR2 FQGNSA. V was clipped by 1 base and J by 6 bases; unmatched bases: 9. DNA for the CDR3: TGTGCCAGCAGCTTAGGGTGGCGACAGGGACGCAATGAGCAGTTCTTC. Its translation: CASSLGWRQGRNEQFF.

This clonotype has at least ten counts. CDR3 coding DNA: TGTGCCAGCAGCTTAGCAGGGGCGGGGACACGGGAGCAGTACTTC. It translates to CASSLAGAGTREQYF. This chain joins TRBV7-2 and TRBJ2-7, with D perhaps being TRBD1 or TRBD2 (6 bases each). V lost 0 bases and J lost 7, with 16 bases in between. The germline CDR1 and CDR2 sequences are SGHTA and FQGNSA. This CDR3 comprises 15 residues. The entire variable domain, with the rest obtained from reference TRBV7-2 and TRBJ2-7, is as follows: GAGVSQSPSNKVTEKGKDVELRCDPISGHTALYWYRQSLGQGLEFLIYFQGNSAPDKSGLPSDRFSAERTGGSVSTLTIQRTQQEDSAVYLCASSLAGAGTREQYFGPGTRLTVT.